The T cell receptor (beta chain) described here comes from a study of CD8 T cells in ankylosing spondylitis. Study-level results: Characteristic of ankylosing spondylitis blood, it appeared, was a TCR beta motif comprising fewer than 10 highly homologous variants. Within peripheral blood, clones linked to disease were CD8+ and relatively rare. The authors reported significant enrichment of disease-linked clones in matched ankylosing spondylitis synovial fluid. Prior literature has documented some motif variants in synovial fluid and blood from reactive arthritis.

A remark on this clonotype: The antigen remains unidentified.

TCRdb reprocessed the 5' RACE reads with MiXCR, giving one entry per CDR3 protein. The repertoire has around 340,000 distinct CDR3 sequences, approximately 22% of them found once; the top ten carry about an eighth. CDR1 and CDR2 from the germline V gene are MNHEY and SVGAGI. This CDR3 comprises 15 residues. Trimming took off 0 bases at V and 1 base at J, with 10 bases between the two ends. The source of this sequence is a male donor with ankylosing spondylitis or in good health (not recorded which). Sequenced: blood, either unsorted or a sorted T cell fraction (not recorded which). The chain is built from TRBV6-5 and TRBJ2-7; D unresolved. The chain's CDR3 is CASSYSAYRSYEQYF. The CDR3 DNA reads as TGTGCCAGCAGTTACTCGGCATATAGGTCCTACGAGCAGTACTTC.